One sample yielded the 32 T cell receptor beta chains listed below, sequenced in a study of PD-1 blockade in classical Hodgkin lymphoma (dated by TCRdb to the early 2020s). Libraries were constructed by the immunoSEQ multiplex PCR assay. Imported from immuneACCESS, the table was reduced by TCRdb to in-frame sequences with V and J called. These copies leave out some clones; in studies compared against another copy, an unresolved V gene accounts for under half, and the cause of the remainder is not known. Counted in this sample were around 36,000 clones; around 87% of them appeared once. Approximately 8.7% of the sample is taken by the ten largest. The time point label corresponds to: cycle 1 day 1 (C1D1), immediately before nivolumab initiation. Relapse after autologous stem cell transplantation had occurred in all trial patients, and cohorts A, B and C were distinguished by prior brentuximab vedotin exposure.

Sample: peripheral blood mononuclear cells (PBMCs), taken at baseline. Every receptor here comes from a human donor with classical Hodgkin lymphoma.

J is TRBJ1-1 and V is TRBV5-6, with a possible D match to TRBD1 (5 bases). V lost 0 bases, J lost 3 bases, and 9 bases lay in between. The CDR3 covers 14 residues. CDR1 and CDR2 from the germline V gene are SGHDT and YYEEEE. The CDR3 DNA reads TGTGCCAGCAGCTTGGACGGCAGGGACACTGAAGCTTTCTTT. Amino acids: CASSLDGRDTEAFF.

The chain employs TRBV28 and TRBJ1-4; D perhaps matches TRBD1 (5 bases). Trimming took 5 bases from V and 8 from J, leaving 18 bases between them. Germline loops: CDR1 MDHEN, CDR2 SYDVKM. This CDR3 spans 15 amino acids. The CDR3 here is CASSVPDGATEKLFF. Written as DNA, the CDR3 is TGTGCCAGCAGTGTCCCGGATGGGGCTACCGAAAAACTGTTTTTT.

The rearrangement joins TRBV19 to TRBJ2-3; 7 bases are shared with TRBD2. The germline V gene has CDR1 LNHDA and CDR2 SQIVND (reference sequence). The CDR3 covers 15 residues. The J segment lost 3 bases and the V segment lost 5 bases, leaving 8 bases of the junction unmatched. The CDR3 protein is CASSVPRGGTDTQYF. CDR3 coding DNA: TGTGCCAGTAGTGTGCCTAGGGGAGGGACAGATACGCAGTATTTT.

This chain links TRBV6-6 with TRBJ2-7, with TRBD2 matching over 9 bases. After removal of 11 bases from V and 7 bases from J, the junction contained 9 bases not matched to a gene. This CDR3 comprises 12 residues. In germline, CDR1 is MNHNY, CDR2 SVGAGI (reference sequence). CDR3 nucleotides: TGTGCCGGTTGGGCGGGAGGGGGGGAGCAGTACTTC. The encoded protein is CAGWAGGGEQYF.

The CDR3 DNA is TGTGCCAGCAGTTCCCAGGGGGCTGGAAACGAGCAGTACTTC. Translating gives CASSSQGAGNEQYF. The gene calls are TRBV6-1 and TRBJ2-5; 8 bases align to TRBD1. The DNA end is a closer match to TRBJ2-7, so the J assignment may be wrong. Germline lookup yields CDR1 MNHNS and CDR2 SASEGT. The length of the CDR3 is 14 residues.

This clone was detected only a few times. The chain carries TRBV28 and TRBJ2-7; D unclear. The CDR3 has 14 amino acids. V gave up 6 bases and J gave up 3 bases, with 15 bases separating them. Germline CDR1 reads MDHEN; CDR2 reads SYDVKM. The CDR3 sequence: CASSTISSNYEQYF. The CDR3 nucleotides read TGTGCCAGCAGCACAATTTCCAGTAACTACGAGCAGTACTTC. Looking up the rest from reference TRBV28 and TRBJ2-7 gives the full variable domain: DVKVTQSSRYLVKRTGEKVFLECVQDMDHENMFWYRQDPGLGLRLIYFSYDVKMKEKGDIPEGYSVSREKKERFSLILESASTNQTSMYLCASSTISSNYEQYFGPGTRLTVT.

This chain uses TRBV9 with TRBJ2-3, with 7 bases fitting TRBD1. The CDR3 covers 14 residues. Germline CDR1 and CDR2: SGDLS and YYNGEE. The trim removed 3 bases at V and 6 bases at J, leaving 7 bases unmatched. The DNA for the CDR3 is TGTGCCAGCAGCGATCAAGGGGGCCTGGATACGCAGTATTTT. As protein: CASSDQGGLDTQYF. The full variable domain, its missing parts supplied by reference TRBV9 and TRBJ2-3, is DSGVTQTPKHLITATGQRVTLRCSPRSGDLSVYWYQQSLDQGLQFLIQYYNGEERAKGNILERFSAQQFPDLHSELNLSSLELGDSALYFCASSDQGGLDTQYFGPGTRLTVL.

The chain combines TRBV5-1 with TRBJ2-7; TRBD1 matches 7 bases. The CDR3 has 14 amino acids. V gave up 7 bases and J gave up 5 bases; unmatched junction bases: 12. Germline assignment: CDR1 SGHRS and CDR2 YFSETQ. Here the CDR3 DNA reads TGCGCCAGCCGGGTCCAAGGACAGGCTCACGAGCAGTACTTC. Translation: CASRVQGQAHEQYF.

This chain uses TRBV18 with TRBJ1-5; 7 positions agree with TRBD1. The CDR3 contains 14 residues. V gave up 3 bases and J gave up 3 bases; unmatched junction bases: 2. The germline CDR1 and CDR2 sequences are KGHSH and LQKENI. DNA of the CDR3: TGTGCCAGCTCACCGACAGGGTTCAATCAGCCCCAGCATTTT. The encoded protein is CASSPTGFNQPQHF.

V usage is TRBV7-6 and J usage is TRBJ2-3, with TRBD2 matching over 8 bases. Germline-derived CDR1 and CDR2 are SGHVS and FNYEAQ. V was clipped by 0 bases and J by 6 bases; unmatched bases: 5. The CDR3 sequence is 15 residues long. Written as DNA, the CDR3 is TGTGCCAGCAGCTTAGCGCGACTAGCGCTTGATACGCAGTATTTT. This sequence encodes CASSLARLALDTQYF.

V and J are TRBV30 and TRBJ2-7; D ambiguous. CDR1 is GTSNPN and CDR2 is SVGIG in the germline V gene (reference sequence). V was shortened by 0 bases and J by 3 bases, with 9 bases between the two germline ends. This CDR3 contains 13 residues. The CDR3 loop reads CAWSVFPNYEQYF. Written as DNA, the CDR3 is TGTGCCTGGAGTGTATTCCCCAACTACGAGCAGTACTTC. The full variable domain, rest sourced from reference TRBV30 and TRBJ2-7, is SQTIHQWPATLVQPVGSPLSLECTVEGTSNPNLYWYRQAAGRGLQLLFYSVGIGQISSEVPQNLSASRPQDRQFILSSKKLLLSDSGFYLCAWSVFPNYEQYFGPGTRLTVT.

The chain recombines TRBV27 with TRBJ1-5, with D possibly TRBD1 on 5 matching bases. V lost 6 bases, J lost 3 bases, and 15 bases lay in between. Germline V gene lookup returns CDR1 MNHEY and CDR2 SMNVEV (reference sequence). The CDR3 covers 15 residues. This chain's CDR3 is CASSPSAGLNQPQHF. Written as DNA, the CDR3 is TGTGCCAGCAGCCCCTCGGCGGGACTCAATCAGCCCCAGCATTTT.

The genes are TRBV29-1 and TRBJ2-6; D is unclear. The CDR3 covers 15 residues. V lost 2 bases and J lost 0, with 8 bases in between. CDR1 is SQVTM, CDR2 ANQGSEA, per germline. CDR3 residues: CSVELASSGANVLTF. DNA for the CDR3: TGCAGCGTTGAATTGGCCAGCTCTGGGGCCAACGTCCTGACTTTC.

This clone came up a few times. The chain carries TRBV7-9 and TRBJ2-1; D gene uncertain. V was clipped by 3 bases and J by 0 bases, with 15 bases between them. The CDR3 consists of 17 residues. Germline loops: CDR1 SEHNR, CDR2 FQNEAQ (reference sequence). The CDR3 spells CASSFPRGDLSYNEQFF. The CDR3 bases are TGTGCCAGCAGCTTCCCACGCGGAGACCTCTCCTACAATGAGCAGTTCTTC. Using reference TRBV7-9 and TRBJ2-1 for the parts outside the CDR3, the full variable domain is DTGVSQNPRHKITKRGQNVTFRCDPISEHNRLYWYRQTLGQGPEFLTYFQNEAQLEKSRLLSDRFSAERPKGSFSTLEIQRTEQGDSAMYLCASSFPRGDLSYNEQFFGPGTRLTVL.

The CDR3 DNA follows: TGTGCCAGCAGCAAGACTAGCGGGGAGTACAATGAGCAGTTCTTC. The encoded protein is CASSKTSGEYNEQFF. The V gene is TRBV21-1, the J gene TRBJ2-1; TRBD2 is the table's D call, not checked against the DNA. TRBV21-1 is labeled a pseudogene. This CDR3 contains 15 residues.

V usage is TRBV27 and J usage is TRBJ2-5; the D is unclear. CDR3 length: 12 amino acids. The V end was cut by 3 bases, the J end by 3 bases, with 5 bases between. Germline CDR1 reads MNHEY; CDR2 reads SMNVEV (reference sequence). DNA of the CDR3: TGTGCCAGCAGTTTGACCAAAGAGACCCAGTACTTC. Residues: CASSLTKETQYF.

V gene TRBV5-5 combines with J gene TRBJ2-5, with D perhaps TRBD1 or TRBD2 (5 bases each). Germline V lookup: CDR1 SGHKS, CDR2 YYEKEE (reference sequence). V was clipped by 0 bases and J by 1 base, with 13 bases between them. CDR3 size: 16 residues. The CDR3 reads CASSLGDSGPQETQYF. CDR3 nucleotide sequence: TGTGCCAGCAGCTTGGGGGATTCGGGACCCCAAGAGACCCAGTACTTC. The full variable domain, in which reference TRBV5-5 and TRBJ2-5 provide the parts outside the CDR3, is DAGVTQSPTHLIKTRGQQVTLRCSPISGHKSVSWYQQVLGQGPQFIFQYYEKEERGRGNFPDRFSARQFPNYSSELNVNALLLGDSALYLCASSLGDSGPQETQYFGPGTRLLVL.

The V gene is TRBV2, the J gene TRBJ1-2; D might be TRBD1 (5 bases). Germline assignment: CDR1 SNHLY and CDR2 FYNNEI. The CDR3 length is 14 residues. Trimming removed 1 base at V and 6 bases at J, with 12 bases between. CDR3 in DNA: TGTGCCAGCAGTGAAGAGCAGGGCTTCAATGGCTACACCTTC. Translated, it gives CASSEEQGFNGYTF.

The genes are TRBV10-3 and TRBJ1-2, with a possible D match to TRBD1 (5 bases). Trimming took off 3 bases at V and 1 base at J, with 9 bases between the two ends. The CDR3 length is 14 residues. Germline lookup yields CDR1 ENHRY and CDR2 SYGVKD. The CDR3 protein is CAISEGQGNYGYTF. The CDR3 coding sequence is TGTGCCATCAGTGAAGGTCAGGGTAACTATGGCTACACCTTC.

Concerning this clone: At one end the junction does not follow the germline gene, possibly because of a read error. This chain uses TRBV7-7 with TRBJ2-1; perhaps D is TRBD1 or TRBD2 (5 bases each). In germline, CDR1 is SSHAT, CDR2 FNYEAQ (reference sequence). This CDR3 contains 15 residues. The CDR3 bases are TGTGCTAGCAGCCCTGGTGGGGGAAACTACAATGAGCAGTTCTTC. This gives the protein CASSPGGGNYNEQFF.

Here the CDR3 DNA reads TGCGCCAGCAGCTTAATGGGGGAAGGGCGTAATATTCAGTACTTC. This gives the protein CASSLMGEGRNIQYF. The chain couples TRBV5-1 to TRBJ2-4; D may be TRBD1 or TRBD2 (5 bases each). The length of the CDR3 is 15 residues. V gave up 2 bases and J gave up 10 bases, with 19 bases separating them. Germline CDR1 and CDR2: SGHRS and YFSETQ.

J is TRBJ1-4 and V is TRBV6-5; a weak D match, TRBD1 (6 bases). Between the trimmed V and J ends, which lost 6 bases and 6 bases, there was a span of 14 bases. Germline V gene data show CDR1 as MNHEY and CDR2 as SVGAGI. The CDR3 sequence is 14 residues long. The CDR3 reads CASSPGGADEKLFF. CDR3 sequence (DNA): TGTGCCAGCAGCCCGGGGGGGGCGGATGAAAAACTGTTTTTT.

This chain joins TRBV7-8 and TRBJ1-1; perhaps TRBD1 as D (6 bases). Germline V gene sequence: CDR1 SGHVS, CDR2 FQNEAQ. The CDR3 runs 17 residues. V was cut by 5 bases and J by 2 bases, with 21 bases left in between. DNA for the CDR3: TGTGCCAGCAGCGCCGAACAGGGAACGGGAGGAAACACTGAAGCTTTCTTT. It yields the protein CASSAEQGTGGNTEAFF.

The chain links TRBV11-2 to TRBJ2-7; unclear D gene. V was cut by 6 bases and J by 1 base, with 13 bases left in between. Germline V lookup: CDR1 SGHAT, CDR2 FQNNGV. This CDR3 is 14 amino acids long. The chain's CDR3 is CASSPGPRSYEQYF. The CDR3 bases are TGTGCCAGCAGTCCCGGCCCCAGGTCCTACGAGCAGTACTTC.

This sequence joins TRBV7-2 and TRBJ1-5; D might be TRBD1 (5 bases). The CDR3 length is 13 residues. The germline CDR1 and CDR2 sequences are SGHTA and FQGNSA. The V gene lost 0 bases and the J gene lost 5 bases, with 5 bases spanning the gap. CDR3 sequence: CASSLAGDQPQHF. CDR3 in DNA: TGTGCCAGCAGCTTAGCAGGGGATCAGCCCCAGCATTTT.

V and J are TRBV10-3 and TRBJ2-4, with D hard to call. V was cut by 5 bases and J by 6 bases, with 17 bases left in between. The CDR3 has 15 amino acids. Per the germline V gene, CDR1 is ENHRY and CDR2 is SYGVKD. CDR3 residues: CAISSSLLLGNIQYF. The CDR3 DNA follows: TGTGCCATCAGTAGTTCGCTTCTACTGGGAAACATTCAGTACTTC.

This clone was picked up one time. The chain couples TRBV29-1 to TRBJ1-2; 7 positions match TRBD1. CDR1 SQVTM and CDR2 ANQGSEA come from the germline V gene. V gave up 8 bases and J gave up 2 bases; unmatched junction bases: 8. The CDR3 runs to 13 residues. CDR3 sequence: CSIMAGGNYGYTF. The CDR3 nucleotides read TGCAGCATCATGGCAGGGGGAAACTATGGCTACACCTTC.

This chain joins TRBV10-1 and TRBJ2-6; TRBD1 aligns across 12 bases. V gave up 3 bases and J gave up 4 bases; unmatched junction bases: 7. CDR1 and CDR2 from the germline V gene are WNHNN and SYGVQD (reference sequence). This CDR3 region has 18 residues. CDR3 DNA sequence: TGCGCCAGCAGTGATAGGGACAGGGGGCGGTTGGGGGCCAACGTCCTGACTTTC. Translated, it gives CASSDRDRGRLGANVLTF.

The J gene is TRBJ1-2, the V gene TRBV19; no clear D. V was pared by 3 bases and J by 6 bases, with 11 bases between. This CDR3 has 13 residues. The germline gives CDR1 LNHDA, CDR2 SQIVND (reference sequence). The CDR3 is CASSMARSDGYTF. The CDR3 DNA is TGTGCCAGTAGTATGGCACGGTCAGATGGCTACACCTTC.

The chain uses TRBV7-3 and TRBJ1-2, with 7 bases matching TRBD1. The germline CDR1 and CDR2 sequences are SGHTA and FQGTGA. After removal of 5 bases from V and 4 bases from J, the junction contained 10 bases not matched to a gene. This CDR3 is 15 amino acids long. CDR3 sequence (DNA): TGTGCCAGCAGCCCAGGGGGAGGGGGACGCTATGGCTACACCTTC. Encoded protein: CASSPGGGGRYGYTF.

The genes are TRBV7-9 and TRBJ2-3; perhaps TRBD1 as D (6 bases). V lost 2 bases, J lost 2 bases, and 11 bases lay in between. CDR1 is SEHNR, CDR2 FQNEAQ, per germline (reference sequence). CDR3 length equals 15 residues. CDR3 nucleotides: TGTGCCAGCAGCTTAAAGGGACATAACACAGATACGCAGTATTTT. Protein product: CASSLKGHNTDTQYF.

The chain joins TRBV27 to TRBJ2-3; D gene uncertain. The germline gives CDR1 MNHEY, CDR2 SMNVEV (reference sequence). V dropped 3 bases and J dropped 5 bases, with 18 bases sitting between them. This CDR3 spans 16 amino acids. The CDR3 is CASSFVPPGRVDTQYF. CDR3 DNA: TGTGCCAGCAGTTTCGTCCCTCCCGGAAGAGTAGATACGCAGTATTTT.